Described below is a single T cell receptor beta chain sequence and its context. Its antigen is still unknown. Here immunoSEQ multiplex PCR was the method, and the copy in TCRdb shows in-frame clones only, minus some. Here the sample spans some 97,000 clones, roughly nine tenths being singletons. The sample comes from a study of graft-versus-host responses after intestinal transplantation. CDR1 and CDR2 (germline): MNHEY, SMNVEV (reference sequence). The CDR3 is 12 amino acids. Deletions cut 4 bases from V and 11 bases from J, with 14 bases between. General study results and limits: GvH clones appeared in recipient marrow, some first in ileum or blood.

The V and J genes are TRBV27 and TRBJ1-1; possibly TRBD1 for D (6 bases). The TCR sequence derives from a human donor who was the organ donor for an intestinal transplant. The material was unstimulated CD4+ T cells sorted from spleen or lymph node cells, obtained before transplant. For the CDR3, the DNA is TGTGCCAGCAGTTCCCTAAAGGGGGGGGCTTTCTTT. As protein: CASSSLKGGAFF.